This note documents a single T cell receptor beta chain sequence. This clonotype has only a few counts. Its recognized antigen is unknown. Nothing much larger sits one base from this clone, and base qualities are not available. Set within a cohort of healthcare workers in London, UK, this nested case-control study involved weekly PCR testing of nasopharyngeal swabs along with blood sampling. Healthcare workers were recruited between 23 and 31 March 2020, during the week of the UK lockdown, and were followed weekly for up to about 15 weeks. The germline V and J ends show losses of 4 bases and 0 bases respectively, and no gene match explains 10 bases of the junction. The CDR3 numbers 17 residues from cysteine through phenylalanine. Solely the CDR3 DNA is kept, with 51 bases framed from the first base. The germline V gene encodes CDR1 MGHRA and CDR2 YSYEKL. The data were obtained in a study of early T cells in non-severe SARS-CoV-2 infection (TCRdb year 2021). The study in broad terms: Because TCR sequencing relied on bulk RNA taken from unsorted whole blood, pairing of alpha and beta chains was not possible. What the work shows at the level of the full study, not this receptor alone: Matching against VDJdb was skewed toward anti-spike CD8 responses, likely underestimated virus-specific expansions, and missed private and CD4 specificities.

Library creation used 5' RACE. The run used a NextSeq 500. The TCR library protocol attached unique molecular identifiers to individual cDNA molecules to correct for sequencing error and PCR bias. Both TCR alpha and beta chains were sequenced, and tight co-correlation was observed between alpha and beta sequence abundances in each sample. The study's own analysis went as follows. Decombinator V4 was used to annotate the V gene, J gene and CDR3 of the TCR sequences. Expanded TCRs were defined as changing significantly between any two time points under a Poisson model with p below 0.0001. Abundances of TCRs were expressed as counts per million after normalisation to the total number of TCRs sequenced in each sample. TRAV1-2 paired with TRAJ12, TRAJ20 or TRAJ33 defined MAIT TCRs, while TRAV10 paired with TRAJ18 defined iNKT TCRs. A search of VDJdb, accessed on 1 November 2021, was run for TCRs annotated to CMV, EBV and SARS-CoV-2, with TCRs annotated for multiple antigens excluded. Using fastp trimming at Q25 and MiXCR clonotype assembly, TCRdb reanalyzed the public sequencing data and kept in-frame beta chains. Every CDR3 protein is listed once, alongside the most common genes and DNA of its rows. The V and J calls were determined by TCRdb, not by the authors. The sample data list roughly 56,000 distinct CDR3 sequences, and about 10% of these were observed just once. The ten largest clones take up 6.5% of the sample.

The clonotype was recovered from an adult who was a healthcare worker with PCR-confirmed SARS-CoV-2 infection or an uninfected control (not recorded which). The sample comprised whole blood. Rearrangement joined TRBV4-1 to TRBJ1-2; a stretch of 8 junction bases matches TRBD1. DNA sequence: TGCGCCAGCAGCCTTCGTTCGGGACAGGCGTCTAACTATGGCTACACCTTC. It specifies CASSLRSGQASNYGYTF.